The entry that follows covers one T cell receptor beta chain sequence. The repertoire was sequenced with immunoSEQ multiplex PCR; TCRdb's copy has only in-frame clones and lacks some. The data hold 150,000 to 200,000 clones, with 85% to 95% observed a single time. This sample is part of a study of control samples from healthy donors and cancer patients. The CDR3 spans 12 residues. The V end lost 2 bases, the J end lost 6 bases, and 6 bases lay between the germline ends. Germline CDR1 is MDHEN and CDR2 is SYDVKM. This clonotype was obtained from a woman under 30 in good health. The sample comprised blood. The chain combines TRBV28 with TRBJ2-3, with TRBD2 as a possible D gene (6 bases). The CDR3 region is CASSLGGDTQYF. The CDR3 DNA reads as TGTGCCAGCAGTTTAGGGGGGGATACGCAGTATTTT.